Below, 16 T cell receptor beta chains from the same sample are listed, as sequenced in a study of T cells after yellow fever vaccination. TCRdb itself ran the 5' RACE reads through MiXCR, one entry per CDR3 protein. The sample lists 500,000 to 650,000 distinct CDR3 sequences; less than 15% were seen once. The material sequenced was PBMCs, taken on the day of the yellow fever booster vaccination. All receptors come from a young man who received the YFV17D yellow fever vaccine.

The table lists this clonotype with many counts. The chain is built from TRBV7-6 and TRBJ2-1; 7 bases are a match to TRBD2. V trimming: 0 bases; J trimming: 7 bases; junction bases outside the gene matches: 3. Germline CDR1 is SGHVS and CDR2 is FNYEAQ. This CDR3 spans 14 amino acids. CDR3 sequence (DNA): TGTGCCAGCAGCTTAGCCGGACTAGGGAATGAGCAGTTCTTC. As protein: CASSLAGLGNEQFF.

This clonotype has only a few counts. The CDR3 spells CASSSGLAGGLDEQYF. The DNA for the CDR3 is TGCGCCAGCAGCTCGGGACTAGCGGGAGGGTTGGACGAGCAGTACTTC. The V call is TRBV5-1, the J call TRBJ2-7; 16 nucleotides line up with TRBD2. Germline lookup yields CDR1 SGHRS and CDR2 YFSETQ. This CDR3 is built from 16 residues. After removal of 3 bases from V and 5 bases from J, the junction contained 5 bases not matched to a gene.

This clonotype has only a few counts. The chain joins TRBV5-4 to TRBJ2-6; 8 positions agree with TRBD1. This CDR3 comprises 16 residues. Germline CDR1 SGHNT, CDR2 YYREEE (reference sequence). Germline trimming cut 5 bases from V and 2 bases from J; bases unmatched to any gene: 6. CDR3 in DNA: TGTGCCAGCAGTTCCGCAGGGGGCGCTGGGGCCAACGTCCTGACTTTC. Its translation: CASSSAGGAGANVLTF.

V usage is TRBV11-1 and J usage is TRBJ2-7; TRBD2 agrees at 8 bases. Germline trimming cut 8 bases from V and 0 bases from J; bases unmatched to any gene: 18. CDR1 SGHAT and CDR2 FQDESV come from the germline V gene (reference sequence). The CDR3 is 18 amino acids. CDR3 amino acids: CASGIFRDRGRSSYEQYF. The CDR3 nucleotides are TGTGCCAGCGGCATCTTCCGTGACCGCGGGAGGAGCTCCTACGAGCAGTACTTC.

This clonotype was picked up a small number of times. DNA of the CDR3: TGCAGCGTTGGAGGGGCTGTCGGGGAGCTGTTTTTT. This sequence encodes CSVGGAVGELFF. The chain recombines TRBV29-1 with TRBJ2-2, with D possibly called TRBD1 or TRBD2 (5 bases each). In germline, CDR1 is SQVTM, CDR2 ANQGSEA. Trimming pared 4 bases from V and 7 bases from J, leaving 10 bases between. The CDR3 consists of 12 residues.

In its sample, this clonotype was seen a few times. The chain employs TRBV21-1 and TRBJ2-5. TRBV21-1 is designated a pseudogene. This CDR3 comprises 12 residues. The CDR3, as DNA: TGTGCCAGCAGCAAAGGAAGAGAGACCCAGTACTTC. This translates into CASSKGRETQYF.

This clonotype was observed a few times. The V gene is TRBV6-5, the J gene TRBJ1-3; D not resolved. V was trimmed by 0 bases and J by 3 bases, leaving 12 bases between them. The CDR3 covers 16 residues. Germline V CDR1 and CDR2: MNHEY, SVGAGI. CDR3 amino acids: CASSYSSPGFGNTIYF. CDR3 DNA sequence: TGTGCCAGCAGTTACTCGAGTCCGGGGTTTGGAAACACCATATATTTT.

This clonotype was observed a handful of times. This sequence joins TRBV7-2 and TRBJ2-2; unclear D gene. Germline V CDR1 and CDR2: SGHTA, FQGNSA. CDR3 length equals 13 residues. Between the trimmed V and J ends, which lost 7 bases and 4 bases, there was a span of 10 bases. This CDR3 is CASKEQLTGELFF. The CDR3 nucleotides read TGTGCCAGCAAGGAGCAGCTCACCGGGGAGCTGTTTTTT.

Comment on this clonotype: This is likely a read error, given that the CDR3 carries no conserved phenylalanine or tryptophan at its end. This chain joins TRBV20-1 and TRBJ2-3; 8 bases are shared with TRBD2. V was clipped by 5 bases and J by 3 bases; unmatched bases: 13. The CDR3 length is 16 residues. Germline CDR1 DFQATT, CDR2 SNEGSKA (reference sequence). The CDR3 spells CSAGQFIAGRTDTQYS. CDR3 in DNA: TGCAGTGCTGGGCAGTTCATAGCGGGACGGACAGATACGCAGTATTCT.

This clonotype was detected ten times or more. The V gene is TRBV5-6, the J gene TRBJ2-1; 9 bases agree with TRBD2. Germline values: CDR1 SGHDT, CDR2 YYEEEE. CDR3 length equals 16 residues. J gave up 1 base and V 4 bases, and 6 bases lay outside the gene matches. The DNA of the CDR3 is TGTGCCAGCAGCCTGGCCCTAGCGGGATCCTACAATGAGCAGTTCTTC. The encoded protein is CASSLALAGSYNEQFF.

In this sample, this clonotype turned up a few times. The J gene is TRBJ2-7, the V gene TRBV5-1; 8 positions match TRBD2. The V gene's germline CDR1 is SGHRS and CDR2 YFSETQ. The CDR3 spans 12 residues. The V gene end was trimmed by 7 bases and the J gene end by 5 bases; junction bases not matched to a gene: 5. The CDR3 sequence is CASGAGGHEQYF. For the CDR3, the DNA is TGCGCCAGCGGGGCGGGGGGCCACGAGCAGTACTTC.

This chain joins TRBV29-1 and TRBJ2-6; D is unresolved. The CDR3 totals 13 residues. Germline-derived CDR1 and CDR2 are SQVTM and ANQGSEA. Trimming cost V 1 base and J 2 bases, with 3 bases left between them. The CDR3 DNA sequence: TGCAGCGTTGAAGGGGCTGGGGCCAACGTCCTGACTTTC. Translation gives CSVEGAGANVLTF.

This clonotype has more than one count but fewer than ten. The rearrangement links TRBV30 to TRBJ2-1; 8 bases map to TRBD1. This CDR3 region has 15 residues. The germline V gene has CDR1 GTSNPN and CDR2 SVGIG (reference sequence). Trimming cost V 3 bases and J 3 bases; bases outside gene matches: 7. The CDR3 DNA is TGTGCCTGGAGCGTTGACAGGGGAGTCTACAATGAGCAGTTCTTC. It is translated as CAWSVDRGVYNEQFF.

This clonotype was picked up a small number of times. The chain has TRBV20-1 and TRBJ2-2; D unresolved. The CDR3 contains 14 residues. Per the germline V gene, CDR1 is DFQATT and CDR2 is SNEGSKA (reference sequence). V lost 4 bases, J lost 4 bases, and 13 bases lay in between. CDR3 residues: CSATDEWGTGELFF. The CDR3 DNA reads as TGCAGTGCTACCGATGAATGGGGCACCGGGGAGCTGTTTTTT.

This chain connects TRBV20-1 to TRBJ2-1; 12 nucleotides line up with TRBD2. V shed 4 bases and J 12 bases; nucleotides not matched to a gene: 10. The CDR3 totals 14 residues. Germline assignment: CDR1 DFQATT and CDR2 SNEGSKA (reference sequence). The CDR3 DNA follows: TGCAGTGCTACCACTAGCGGGAGGTTGGGGGGGCAGTTCTTC. It encodes CSATTSGRLGGQFF.

This clonotype has just a few counts. The chain is built from TRBV7-9 and TRBJ2-6, with D possibly matching TRBD2 (6 bases). The CDR3 consists of 18 residues. With 7 bases removed from V and 4 bases from J, the gap between germline ends came to 23 bases. CDR1 and CDR2 from the germline V gene are SEHNR and FQNEAQ (reference sequence). This chain's CDR3 is CASTTRGRSREGANVLTF. As DNA, the CDR3 is TGTGCCAGCACCACCCGGGGGAGGTCGCGTGAAGGGGCCAACGTCCTGACTTTC.